This paragraph covers one T cell receptor beta chain sequence. Its specificity is unknown. These data are taken from a study of CD8 T cells in Susac syndrome. Study-wide results and limits: The study's TCR sequencing and HLA analysis drew on a certain number of individuals. That number was acknowledged as relatively small.

The junction had 11 bases not matched to a gene; V was cut back by 0 bases and J by 3 bases. There are 18 residues in the CDR3. CDR1 SNHLY and CDR2 FYNNEI come from the germline V gene. cDNA came from approximately 0.5 to 1 ug RNA primed by random hexamers. The authors amplified TCR beta CDR3 across 54 Vbeta and 13 Jbeta using immunoSEQ multiplex PCR. TCRdb redid the calling of the immunoSEQ multiplex PCR reads with MiXCR, one entry per CDR3 protein. The sample shows 150,000 to 160,000 distinct CDR3 sequences, about 95% of them seen only once. In blood CD8+ and CD4+ T cells, TCR beta underwent sequencing. Negative isolation yielded CD4+ and CD8+ T cells, and FACS enriched TEMRA cells.

V gene TRBV2 combines with J gene TRBJ2-5; TRBD2 matches at 9 bases. This clonotype originated in a human donor with multiple sclerosis. The sequenced sample consisted of CD8+ T cells from PBMCs. CDR3 DNA sequence: TGTGCCAGCAGTGAAGCGCTATTCGTCGCGGGGGGGGAAGAGACCCAGTACTTC. This sequence encodes CASSEALFVAGGEETQYF. Looking up the rest from reference TRBV2 and TRBJ2-5 gives the full variable domain: EPEVTQTPSHQVTQMGQEVILRCVPISNHLYFYWYRQILGQKVEFLVSFYNNEISEKSEIFDDQFSVERPDGSNFTLKIRSTKLEDSAMYFCASSEALFVAGGEETQYFGPGTRLLVL.